These 29 T cell receptor gamma chains share one sample of origin, sequenced in a study of Vδ1+ human thymocytes. Study outcomes and limitations: Thymic TRG and TRD repertoires appeared highly polyclonal.

The template was reverse-transcribed extracted RNA. CDR3 amplicons came from multiplex PCR with pooled V-gene forward and constant-region reverse primers. TCRdb re-analyzed the multiplex PCR reads via CATT. The table has under 25,000 gamma-chain clones, roughly 15% seen once. The antigens for these receptors are not known. The specimen was Vdelta1+ gamma-delta thymocytes from the thymus. The subset is: FACS-sorted CD3+ TCRalphabeta- TCRVdelta1+ TCRVdelta2- thymocytes. The receptors here all came from a child younger than two who had congenital heart surgery.

This clone has only a few counts. V gene TRGV8 combines with J gene TRGJ1 or TRGJ2. Germline V gives CDR1 VENAVY, CDR2 YDSYNSRV. V lost 3 bases, J lost 8 bases, and 7 bases stayed unmatched. The CDR3 is 12 amino acids. CDR3 sequence: CATWDLPHKKLF. The CDR3 DNA reads as TGTGCCACCTGGGATCTCCCGCATAAGAAACTCTTT.

The gene calls are TRGV3 and TRGJ1 or TRGJ2. V shed 3 bases and J 3 bases; nucleotides not matched to a gene: 8. The CDR3 runs 14 residues. In germline, CDR1 is VTNTFY, CDR2 YDVSTARD (reference sequence). The CDR3 nucleotides read TGTGCCACCTGGGACGGACCCTTTTATTATAAGAAACTCTTT. Translated: CATWDGPFYYKKLF.

This chain links TRGV2 with TRGJ1 or TRGJ2. The junction had 12 bases not matched to a gene; V was cut back by 6 bases and J by 10 bases. CDR3 length equals 12 residues. CDR1 and CDR2 (germline): EGSNGY, YDSYNSKV. This CDR3 reads CATWTNQRKKLF. As DNA, the CDR3 is TGTGCCACCTGGACGAACCAGAGAAAGAAACTCTTT.

On this clone: This may come from a read error, since a much larger clone is one base off. The V call is TRGV2, the J call TRGJ1 or TRGJ2. CDR1 EGSNGY and CDR2 YDSYNSKV come from the germline V gene. The V segment lost 3 bases and the J segment 0 bases; nucleotides outside the gene matches: 5. This CDR3 region has 14 residues. CDR3 residues: CATWDNSNYYKKLF. The CDR3 nucleotides read TGTGCCACCTGGGACAATTCGAATTATTATAAGAAACTCTTT.

The V and J genes are TRGV5 and TRGJ1 or TRGJ2. The CDR3 length is 14 residues. Losses at the gene ends were 3 bases for V and 6 bases for J; bases not matched to a gene: 11. Germline assignment: CDR1 VINAFY and CDR2 YDVSNSKD. In DNA, the CDR3 is TGTGCCACCTGGGACCGCCCTACGCGTTATAAGAAACTCTTT. This translates into CATWDRPTRYKKLF.

This clone appeared a few times. V and J are TRGV5 and TRGJ1 or TRGJ2. V gave up 3 bases and J gave up 2 bases; unmatched junction bases: 7. Per germline, CDR1 VINAFY and CDR2 YDVSNSKD. This CDR3 has 14 residues. In DNA, the CDR3 is TGTGCCACCTGGGACGGACCCTATTATTATAAGAAACTCTTT. The encoded protein is CATWDGPYYYKKLF.

The rearrangement uses TRGV2 and TRGJ1 or TRGJ2. Trimming at V came to 3 bases and at J to 7 bases, leaving 12 bases not matched to a gene. This CDR3 spans 14 amino acids. Germline CDR1 is EGSNGY and CDR2 is YDSYNSKV. The chain's CDR3 is CATWDYGGGYKKLF. CDR3 DNA sequence: TGTGCCACCTGGGACTACGGCGGAGGATATAAGAAACTCTTT.

The chain uses TRGV9 and TRGJ1 or TRGJ2. The CDR3 contains 16 residues. V trimming: 4 bases; J trimming: 3 bases; junction bases outside the gene matches: 15. Germline CDR1 is GITISATS and CDR2 is ISYDGTV (reference sequence). DNA for the CDR3: TGTGCCTTGTGGGAAATTAGATGGGATTTTTATTATAAGAAACTCTTT. It specifies CALWEIRWDFYYKKLF.

The chain carries TRGV4 and TRGJ1 or TRGJ2. CDR1 and CDR2 (germline): EGSTGY, YDSYTSSV. The CDR3 loop spans 13 amino acids. The junction had 4 bases not matched to a gene; V was cut back by 1 base and J by 4 bases. CDR3 protein: CATWDGAYYKKLF. CDR3 nucleotide sequence: TGTGCCACCTGGGATGGCGCGTATTATAAGAAACTCTTT.

In its sample, this clone was seen a few times. The gene calls are TRGV2 and TRGJ1 or TRGJ2. V dropped 0 bases and J dropped 5; count of bases not matched to a gene: 7. The CDR3 sequence is 14 residues long. Germline V gene data show CDR1 as EGSNGY and CDR2 as YDSYNSKV. The CDR3 region is CATWDGFEDYKKLF. The CDR3 DNA follows: TGTGCCACCTGGGACGGGTTTGAGGATTATAAGAAACTCTTT.

This clone is classed as medium-sized. V gene TRGV9 combines with J gene TRGJ1 or TRGJ2. J was trimmed by 7 bases and V by 2 bases; bases with no gene match: 5. There are 12 residues in the CDR3. Per the germline V gene, CDR1 is GITISATS and CDR2 is ISYDGTV (reference sequence). The chain's CDR3 is CALWEGLYKKLF. CDR3 DNA sequence: TGTGCCTTGTGGGAGGGACTATATAAGAAACTCTTT.

In this sample, this clone turned up a few times. The sample carries other DNA sequences with the same CDR3. The J gene is TRGJP, the V gene TRGV9. J was trimmed by 7 bases and V by 4 bases; bases with no gene match: 4. This CDR3 region has 15 residues. CDR1 is GITISATS and CDR2 is ISYDGTV in the germline V gene (reference sequence). The CDR3: CALWDEELGKKIKVF. Written as DNA, the CDR3 is TGTGCCTTGTGGGATGAGGAGTTGGGCAAAAAAATCAAGGTATTT.

This clone was observed a few times. At the DNA level, this CDR3 is encoded by other sequences in the same sample as well. The chain has TRGV5 and TRGJ1 or TRGJ2. The CDR3 contains 12 residues. CDR1 and CDR2 (germline): VINAFY, YDVSNSKD. With V trimmed by 3 bases and J by 4 bases, 3 bases remained unmatched. The CDR3 DNA sequence: TGTGCCACCTGGGACTCGTATTATAAGAAACTCTTT. Its translation: CATWDSYYKKLF.

This clone was detected only a few times. The chain is built from TRGV9 and TRGJP2. The V gene's germline CDR1 is GITISATS and CDR2 ISYDGTV (reference sequence). Germline trimming cut 0 bases from V and 5 bases from J; bases unmatched to any gene: 9. The CDR3 totals 16 residues. CDR3 bases: TGTGCCTTGTGGGAGGTGCATCGAATGAGTGATTGGATCAAGACGTTT. It specifies CALWEVHRMSDWIKTF.

The chain combines TRGV9 with TRGJ1 or TRGJ2. The germline CDR1 and CDR2 sequences are GITISATS and ISYDGTV (reference sequence). The CDR3 has 10 residues. After removal of 2 bases from V and 12 bases from J, the junction contained 4 bases not matched to a gene. CDR3 nucleotides: TGTGCCTTGTGGGAGGGCCCGAAACTCTTT. This encodes CALWEGPKLF.

This clone was found a few times. Other DNA sequences within the sample encode an identical CDR3. The chain joins TRGV8 to TRGJ1 or TRGJ2. This CDR3 contains 13 residues. Germline loops: CDR1 VENAVY, CDR2 YDSYNSRV. V was pared by 0 bases and J by 3 bases, with 2 bases of the junction left unmatched. The CDR3 sequence is CATWDRIYYKKLF. For the CDR3, the DNA is TGTGCCACCTGGGATAGGATTTATTATAAGAAACTCTTT.

The chain combines TRGV9 with TRGJ1 or TRGJ2. Germline lookup yields CDR1 GITISATS and CDR2 ISYDGTV (reference sequence). With V trimmed by 4 bases and J by 7 bases, 16 bases remained unmatched. This CDR3 is built from 15 residues. As DNA, the CDR3 is TGTGCCTTGTGGGACCGTGCCCAGAGGGGGTATAAGAAACTCTTT. It translates to CALWDRAQRGYKKLF.

This sequence joins TRGV4 and TRGJP2. CDR1 and CDR2 (germline): EGSTGY, YDSYTSSV. CDR3 length: 14 amino acids. The junction had 9 bases not matched to a gene; V was cut back by 6 bases and J by 5 bases. CDR3 sequence (DNA): TGTGCCACCTGGAAGCAGGGAAGTGATTGGATCAAGACGTTT. Translation gives CATWKQGSDWIKTF.

V is TRGV4 and J is TRGJ1 or TRGJ2. The CDR3 runs 14 residues. CDR1 and CDR2 from the germline V gene are EGSTGY and YDSYTSSV. Unmatched junction bases numbered 4, after V lost 0 bases and J lost 2 bases. CDR3 sequence reads: CATWDGRDYYKKLF. In nucleotides, the CDR3 is TGTGCCACCTGGGATGGGCGAGATTATTATAAGAAACTCTTT.

This clone turned up a few times. The chain couples TRGV8 to TRGJ1 or TRGJ2. The V gene's germline CDR1 is VENAVY and CDR2 YDSYNSRV. Losses at the gene ends were 3 bases for V and 10 bases for J; bases not matched to a gene: 9. The CDR3 extends over 12 amino acids. CDR3 residues: CATWDGLSKKLF. In nucleotides, the CDR3 is TGTGCCACCTGGGATGGTCTTTCGAAGAAACTCTTT.

As for this clone: This may come from a read error, since a much larger clone is one base off. The chain combines TRGV9 with TRGJP. CDR3 length equals 16 residues. The germline V gene has CDR1 GITISATS and CDR2 ISYDGTV (reference sequence). CDR3 sequence reads: CALWEVQQLGKKIKVF. The CDR3 DNA sequence: TGTGCCTTGTGGGAGGTGCAACAGTTGGGCAAAAAAATCAAGGTATTT.

The rearrangement joins TRGV9 to TRGJ1 or TRGJ2. CDR3 length equals 13 residues. With 0 bases clipped from V and 12 bases from J, the junction kept 11 bases outside the gene matches. The germline V gene encodes CDR1 GITISATS and CDR2 ISYDGTV (reference sequence). CDR3 sequence reads: CALWEVLFRGKLF. As DNA, the CDR3 is TGTGCCTTGTGGGAGGTGCTATTTCGGGGGAAACTCTTT.

Only a few counts were recorded for this clone. This specimen includes other DNA sequences encoding the same CDR3. V usage is TRGV9 and J usage is TRGJP. Germline CDR1 reads GITISATS; CDR2 reads ISYDGTV (reference sequence). The trim removed 3 bases at V and 4 bases at J, leaving 3 bases unmatched. The CDR3 sequence is 16 residues long. This chain's CDR3 is CALWEIQELGKKIKVF. The CDR3 region has the DNA TGTGCCTTGTGGGAGATACAAGAGTTGGGCAAAAAAATCAAGGTATTT.

This clone was observed a handful of times. The chain employs TRGV4 and TRGJ1 or TRGJ2. The CDR3 runs to 16 residues. J lost 0 bases, V lost 4 bases, and 12 bases had no gene match. Per germline, CDR1 EGSTGY and CDR2 YDSYTSSV. CDR3 nucleotides: TGTGCCACCTGGGACTCCCCATTAACGAATTATTATAAGAAACTCTTT. Translation gives CATWDSPLTNYYKKLF.

The chain employs TRGV5 and TRGJP2. V lost 0 bases and J lost 2; bases outside the gene matches: 6. The CDR3 contains 16 residues. Germline V gene sequence: CDR1 VINAFY, CDR2 YDVSNSKD. CDR3 sequence: CATWDRLRSSDWIKTF. DNA of the CDR3: TGTGCCACCTGGGACAGGCTTAGGAGTAGTGATTGGATCAAGACGTTT.

This clone has more than one count but fewer than ten. The V and J genes are TRGV9 and TRGJ1 or TRGJ2. Trimming took 6 bases from V and 4 from J; bases not matched to a gene: 9. The length of the CDR3 is 13 residues. From germline, CDR1 is GITISATS and CDR2 ISYDGTV (reference sequence). CDR3 bases: TGTGCCTTGTGGAGGCCCCCCTATTATAAGAAACTCTTT. This sequence encodes CALWRPPYYKKLF.

The chain uses TRGV2 and TRGJ1 or TRGJ2. CDR1 EGSNGY and CDR2 YDSYNSKV come from the germline V gene. V lost 0 bases, J lost 3 bases, and 8 bases stayed unmatched. CDR3 length: 15 residues. The CDR3 loop is CATWDGPEIYYKKLF. CDR3 DNA sequence: TGTGCCACCTGGGACGGGCCTGAAATTTATTATAAGAAACTCTTT.

This clone appeared once. Germline and junction disagree at one end, which may indicate a read error. The rearrangement joins TRGV2 to TRGJP2. The CDR3 has 14 amino acids. Germline lookup yields CDR1 EGSNGY and CDR2 YDSYNSKV. As DNA, the CDR3 is TGTGCCACCTGGGACGGTAGTAATGATTGGATCAAGACGTTT. This translates into CATWDGSNDWIKTF.

This clone was observed a handful of times. Within the sample, other DNA sequences also encode this same CDR3. The rearrangement joins TRGV8 to TRGJP2. With 0 bases clipped from V and 0 bases from J, the junction kept 1 base outside the gene matches. CDR3 length: 15 amino acids. The germline V gene has CDR1 VENAVY and CDR2 YDSYNSRV. The CDR3: CATWDRHSSDWIKTF. CDR3 nucleotide sequence: TGTGCCACCTGGGATAGGCATAGTAGTGATTGGATCAAGACGTTT.